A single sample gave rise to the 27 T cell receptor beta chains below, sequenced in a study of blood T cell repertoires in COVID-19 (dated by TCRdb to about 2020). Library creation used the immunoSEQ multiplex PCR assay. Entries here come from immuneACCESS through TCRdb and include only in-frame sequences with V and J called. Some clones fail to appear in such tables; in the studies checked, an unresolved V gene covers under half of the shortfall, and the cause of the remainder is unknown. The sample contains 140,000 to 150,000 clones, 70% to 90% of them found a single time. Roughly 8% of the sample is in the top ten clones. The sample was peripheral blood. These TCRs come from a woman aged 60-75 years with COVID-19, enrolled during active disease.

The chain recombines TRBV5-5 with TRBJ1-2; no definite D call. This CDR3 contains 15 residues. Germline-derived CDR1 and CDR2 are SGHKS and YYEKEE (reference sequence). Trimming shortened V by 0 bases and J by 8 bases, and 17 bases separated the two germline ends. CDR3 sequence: CASSLGFGGLVGYTF. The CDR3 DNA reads TGTGCCAGCAGCTTGGGGTTCGGAGGCCTCGTGGGCTACACCTTC.

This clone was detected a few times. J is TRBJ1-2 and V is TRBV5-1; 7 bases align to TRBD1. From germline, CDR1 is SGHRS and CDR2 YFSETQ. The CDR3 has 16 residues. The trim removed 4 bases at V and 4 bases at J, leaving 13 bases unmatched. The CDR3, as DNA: TGCGCCAGCAGCCTTAGGGTACAGGGGACAACCTATGGCTACACCTTC. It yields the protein CASSLRVQGTTYGYTF.

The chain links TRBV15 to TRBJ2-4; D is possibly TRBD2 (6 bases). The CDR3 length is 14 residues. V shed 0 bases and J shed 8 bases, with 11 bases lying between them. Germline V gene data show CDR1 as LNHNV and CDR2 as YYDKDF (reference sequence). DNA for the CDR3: TGTGCCACCAGCAGAGATGGCACGGGGGACATTCAGTACTTC. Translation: CATSRDGTGDIQYF. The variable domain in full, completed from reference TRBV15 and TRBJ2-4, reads DAMVIQNPRYQVTQFGKPVTLSCSQTLNHNVMYWYQQKSSQAPKLLFHYYDKDFNNEADTPDNFQSRRPNTSFCFLDIRSPGLGDTAMYLCATSRDGTGDIQYFGAGTRLSVL.

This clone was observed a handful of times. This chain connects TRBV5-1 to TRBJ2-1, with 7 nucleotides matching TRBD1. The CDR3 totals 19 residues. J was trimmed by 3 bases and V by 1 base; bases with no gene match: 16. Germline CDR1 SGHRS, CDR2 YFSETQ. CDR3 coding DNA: TGCGCCAGCAGCTTGCAAGACGGGACAGACTTCAAGGGCTACAATGAGCAGTTCTTC. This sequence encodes CASSLQDGTDFKGYNEQFF.

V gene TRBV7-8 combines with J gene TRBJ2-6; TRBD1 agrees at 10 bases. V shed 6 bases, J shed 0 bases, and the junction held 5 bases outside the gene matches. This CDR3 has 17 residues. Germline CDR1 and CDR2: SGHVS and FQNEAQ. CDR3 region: CASRGDRGNSGANVLTF. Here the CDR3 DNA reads TGTGCCAGCAGGGGGGACAGGGGAAACTCTGGGGCCAACGTCCTGACTTTC.

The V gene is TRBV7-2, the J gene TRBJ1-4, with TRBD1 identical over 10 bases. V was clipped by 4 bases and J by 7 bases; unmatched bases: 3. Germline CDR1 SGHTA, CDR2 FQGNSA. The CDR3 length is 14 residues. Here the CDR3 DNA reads TGTGCCAGCAGCTCCCGGACAGGGGGTGAAAAACTGTTTTTT. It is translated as CASSSRTGGEKLFF.

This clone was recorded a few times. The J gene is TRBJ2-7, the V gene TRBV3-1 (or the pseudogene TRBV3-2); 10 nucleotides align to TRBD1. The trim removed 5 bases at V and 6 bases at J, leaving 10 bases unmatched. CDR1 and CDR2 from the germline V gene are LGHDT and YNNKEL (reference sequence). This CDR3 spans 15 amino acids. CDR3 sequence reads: CASSITGTGDGEQYF. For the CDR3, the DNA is TGTGCCAGCAGCATAACCGGGACAGGGGATGGCGAGCAGTACTTC.

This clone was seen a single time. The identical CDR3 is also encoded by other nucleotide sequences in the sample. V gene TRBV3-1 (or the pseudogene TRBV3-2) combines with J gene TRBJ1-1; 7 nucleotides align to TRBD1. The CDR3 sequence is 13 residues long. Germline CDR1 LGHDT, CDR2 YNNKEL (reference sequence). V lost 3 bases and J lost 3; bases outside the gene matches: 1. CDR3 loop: CASSQQGDTEAFF. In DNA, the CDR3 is TGTGCCAGCAGCCAGCAGGGGGACACTGAAGCTTTCTTT.

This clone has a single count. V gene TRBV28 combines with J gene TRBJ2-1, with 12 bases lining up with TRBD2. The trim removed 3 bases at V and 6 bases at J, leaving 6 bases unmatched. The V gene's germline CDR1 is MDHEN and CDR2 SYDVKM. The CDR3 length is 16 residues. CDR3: CASSFLLAGGLNEQFF. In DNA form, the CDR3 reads TGTGCCAGCAGTTTCTTACTAGCGGGGGGTCTCAATGAGCAGTTCTTC. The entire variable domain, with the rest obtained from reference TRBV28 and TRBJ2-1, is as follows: DVKVTQSSRYLVKRTGEKVFLECVQDMDHENMFWYRQDPGLGLRLIYFSYDVKMKEKGDIPEGYSVSREKKERFSLILESASTNQTSMYLCASSFLLAGGLNEQFFGPGTRLTVL.

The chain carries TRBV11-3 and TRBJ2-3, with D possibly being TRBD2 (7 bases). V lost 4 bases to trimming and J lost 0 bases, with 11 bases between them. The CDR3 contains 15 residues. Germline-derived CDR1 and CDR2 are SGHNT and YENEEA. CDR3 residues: CASSSGGASTDTQYF. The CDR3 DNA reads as TGTGCCAGCAGCTCGGGGGGCGCGAGCACAGATACGCAGTATTTT.

The CDR3 spells CASSQERVSYTDTQYF. The CDR3 region has the DNA TGTGCCAGCAGCCAAGAACGCGTCTCTTACACAGATACGCAGTATTTT. This rearrangement joins TRBV3-1 (or the pseudogene TRBV3-2) to TRBJ2-3; D unresolved. CDR3 length: 16 residues. V gave up 0 bases and J gave up 2 bases, with 12 bases separating them. The germline V gene has CDR1 LGHDT and CDR2 YNNKEL (reference sequence).

This chain's CDR3 is CASSATRGGANVLTF. DNA for the CDR3: TGTGCCAGCAGTGCAACCCGAGGGGGGGCCAACGTCCTGACTTTC. The chain recombines TRBV27 with TRBJ2-6, with D perhaps TRBD2 (5 bases). The V end lost 5 bases, the J end lost 4 bases, and 12 bases lay between the germline ends. Germline V gene sequence: CDR1 MNHEY, CDR2 SMNVEV (reference sequence). The CDR3 runs 15 residues.

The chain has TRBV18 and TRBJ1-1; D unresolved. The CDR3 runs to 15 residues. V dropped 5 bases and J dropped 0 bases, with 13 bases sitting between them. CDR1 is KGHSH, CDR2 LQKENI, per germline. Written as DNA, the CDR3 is TGTGCCAGCTCATCCAGGTCTCAATTGAACACTGAAGCTTTCTTT. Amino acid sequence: CASSSRSQLNTEAFF.

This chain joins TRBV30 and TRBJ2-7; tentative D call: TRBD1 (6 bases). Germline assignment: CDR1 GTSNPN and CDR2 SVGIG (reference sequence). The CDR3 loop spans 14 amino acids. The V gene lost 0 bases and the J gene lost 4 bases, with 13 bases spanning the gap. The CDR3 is CAWSVSRGSYEQYF. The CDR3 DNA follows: TGTGCCTGGAGTGTCTCCAGGGGCTCGTACGAGCAGTACTTC.

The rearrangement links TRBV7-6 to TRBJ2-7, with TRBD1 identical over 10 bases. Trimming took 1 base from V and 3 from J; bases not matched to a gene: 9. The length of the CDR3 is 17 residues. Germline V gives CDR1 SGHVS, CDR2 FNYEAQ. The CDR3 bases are TGTGCCAGCAGCTTAGATGTCCCCGGGACAGGGGACTACGAGCAGTACTTC. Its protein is CASSLDVPGTGDYEQYF.

This chain's CDR3 is CASSVGEFRFTDTQYF. CDR3 DNA: TGTGCCAGCAGCGTAGGGGAGTTTAGGTTTACAGATACGCAGTATTTT. The chain couples TRBV9 to TRBJ2-3; possible D gene TRBD2, 5 bases. Germline assignment: CDR1 SGDLS and CDR2 YYNGEE. V lost 0 bases and J lost 3, with 14 bases in between. This CDR3 spans 16 amino acids. Variable domain in full (rest from reference TRBV9 and TRBJ2-3): DSGVTQTPKHLITATGQRVTLRCSPRSGDLSVYWYQQSLDQGLQFLIQYYNGEERAKGNILERFSAQQFPDLHSELNLSSLELGDSALYFCASSVGEFRFTDTQYFGPGTRLTVL.

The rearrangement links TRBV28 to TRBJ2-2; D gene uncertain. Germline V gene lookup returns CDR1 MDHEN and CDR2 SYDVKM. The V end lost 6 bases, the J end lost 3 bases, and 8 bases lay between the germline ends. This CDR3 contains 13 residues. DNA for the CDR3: TGTGCCAGCAGCAGCGACCACACCGGGGAGCTGTTTTTT. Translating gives CASSSDHTGELFF. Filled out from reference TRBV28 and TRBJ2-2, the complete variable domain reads DVKVTQSSRYLVKRTGEKVFLECVQDMDHENMFWYRQDPGLGLRLIYFSYDVKMKEKGDIPEGYSVSREKKERFSLILESASTNQTSMYLCASSSDHTGELFFGEGSRLTVL.

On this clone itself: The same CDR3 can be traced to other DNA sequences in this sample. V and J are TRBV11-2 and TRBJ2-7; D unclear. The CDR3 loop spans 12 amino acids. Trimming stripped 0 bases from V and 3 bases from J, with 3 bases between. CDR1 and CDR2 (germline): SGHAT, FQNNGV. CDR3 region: CASSLDRYEQYF. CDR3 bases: TGTGCCAGCAGCTTAGATCGCTACGAGCAGTACTTC.

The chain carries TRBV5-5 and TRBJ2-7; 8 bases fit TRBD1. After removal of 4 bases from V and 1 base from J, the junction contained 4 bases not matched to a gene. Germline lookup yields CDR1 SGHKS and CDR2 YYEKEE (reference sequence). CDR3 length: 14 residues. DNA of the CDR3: TGTGCCAGCAGCCTAGGACAGGGTTCCTACGAGCAGTACTTC. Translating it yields CASSLGQGSYEQYF.

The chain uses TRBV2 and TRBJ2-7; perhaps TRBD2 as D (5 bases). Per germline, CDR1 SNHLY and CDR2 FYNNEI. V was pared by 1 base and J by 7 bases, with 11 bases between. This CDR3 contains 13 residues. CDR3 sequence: CASSEGGRGEQYF. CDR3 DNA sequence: TGTGCCAGCAGTGAAGGCGGCAGAGGGGAGCAGTACTTC.

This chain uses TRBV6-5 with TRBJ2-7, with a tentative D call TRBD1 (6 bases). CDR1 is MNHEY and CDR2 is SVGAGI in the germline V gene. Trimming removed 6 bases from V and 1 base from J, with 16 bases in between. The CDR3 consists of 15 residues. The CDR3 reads CASRSTGSSSYEQYF. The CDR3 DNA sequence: TGTGCCAGCAGATCCACAGGGTCCAGTTCCTACGAGCAGTACTTC.

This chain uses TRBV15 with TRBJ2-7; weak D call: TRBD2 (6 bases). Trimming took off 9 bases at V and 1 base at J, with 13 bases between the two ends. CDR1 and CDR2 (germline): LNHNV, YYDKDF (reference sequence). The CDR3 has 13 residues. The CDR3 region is CATASDFSYEQYF. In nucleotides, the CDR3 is TGTGCCACTGCTAGCGACTTTTCCTACGAGCAGTACTTC.

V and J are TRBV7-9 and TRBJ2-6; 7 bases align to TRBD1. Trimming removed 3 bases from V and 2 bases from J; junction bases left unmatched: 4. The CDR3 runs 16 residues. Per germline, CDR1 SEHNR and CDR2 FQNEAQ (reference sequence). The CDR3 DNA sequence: TGTGCCAGCAGCTTGGGACAGCGGACTGGGGCCAACGTCCTGACTTTC. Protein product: CASSLGQRTGANVLTF. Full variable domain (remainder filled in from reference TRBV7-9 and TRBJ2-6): DTGVSQNPRHKITKRGQNVTFRCDPISEHNRLYWYRQTLGQGPEFLTYFQNEAQLEKSRLLSDRFSAERPKGSFSTLEIQRTEQGDSAMYLCASSLGQRTGANVLTFGAGSRLTVL.

CDR3 bases: TGTGCCAGCGGGTTCTTAGCGGGGGTCACAGATACGCAGTATTTT. It translates to CASGFLAGVTDTQYF. The rearrangement links TRBV5-4 to TRBJ2-3; 9 bases align to TRBD2. The CDR3 is 15 residues long. Germline assignment: CDR1 SGHNT and CDR2 YYREEE (reference sequence). V was pared by 7 bases and J by 2 bases, with 8 bases of the junction left unmatched.

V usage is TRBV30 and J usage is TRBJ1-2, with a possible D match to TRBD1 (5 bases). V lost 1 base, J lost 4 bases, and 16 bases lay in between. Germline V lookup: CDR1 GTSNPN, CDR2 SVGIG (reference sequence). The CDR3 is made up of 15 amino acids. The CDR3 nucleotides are TGTGCCTGGAGTGCCCGGGGGGGTGTCGGCTATGGCTACACCTTC. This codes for CAWSARGGVGYGYTF.

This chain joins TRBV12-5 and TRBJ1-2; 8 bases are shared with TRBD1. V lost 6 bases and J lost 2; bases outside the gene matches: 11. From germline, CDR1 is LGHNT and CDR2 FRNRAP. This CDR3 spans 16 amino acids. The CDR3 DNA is TGTGCTAGTGGCCCCTTGGGACAGGTCAAAAACTATGGCTACACCTTC. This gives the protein CASGPLGQVKNYGYTF.

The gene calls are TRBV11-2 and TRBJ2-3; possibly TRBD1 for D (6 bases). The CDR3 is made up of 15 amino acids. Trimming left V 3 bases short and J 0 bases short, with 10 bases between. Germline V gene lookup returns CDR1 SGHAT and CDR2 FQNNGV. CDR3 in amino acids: CASSLDRSSTDTQYF. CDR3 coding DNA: TGTGCCAGCAGCTTGGACAGATCTAGCACAGATACGCAGTATTTT.